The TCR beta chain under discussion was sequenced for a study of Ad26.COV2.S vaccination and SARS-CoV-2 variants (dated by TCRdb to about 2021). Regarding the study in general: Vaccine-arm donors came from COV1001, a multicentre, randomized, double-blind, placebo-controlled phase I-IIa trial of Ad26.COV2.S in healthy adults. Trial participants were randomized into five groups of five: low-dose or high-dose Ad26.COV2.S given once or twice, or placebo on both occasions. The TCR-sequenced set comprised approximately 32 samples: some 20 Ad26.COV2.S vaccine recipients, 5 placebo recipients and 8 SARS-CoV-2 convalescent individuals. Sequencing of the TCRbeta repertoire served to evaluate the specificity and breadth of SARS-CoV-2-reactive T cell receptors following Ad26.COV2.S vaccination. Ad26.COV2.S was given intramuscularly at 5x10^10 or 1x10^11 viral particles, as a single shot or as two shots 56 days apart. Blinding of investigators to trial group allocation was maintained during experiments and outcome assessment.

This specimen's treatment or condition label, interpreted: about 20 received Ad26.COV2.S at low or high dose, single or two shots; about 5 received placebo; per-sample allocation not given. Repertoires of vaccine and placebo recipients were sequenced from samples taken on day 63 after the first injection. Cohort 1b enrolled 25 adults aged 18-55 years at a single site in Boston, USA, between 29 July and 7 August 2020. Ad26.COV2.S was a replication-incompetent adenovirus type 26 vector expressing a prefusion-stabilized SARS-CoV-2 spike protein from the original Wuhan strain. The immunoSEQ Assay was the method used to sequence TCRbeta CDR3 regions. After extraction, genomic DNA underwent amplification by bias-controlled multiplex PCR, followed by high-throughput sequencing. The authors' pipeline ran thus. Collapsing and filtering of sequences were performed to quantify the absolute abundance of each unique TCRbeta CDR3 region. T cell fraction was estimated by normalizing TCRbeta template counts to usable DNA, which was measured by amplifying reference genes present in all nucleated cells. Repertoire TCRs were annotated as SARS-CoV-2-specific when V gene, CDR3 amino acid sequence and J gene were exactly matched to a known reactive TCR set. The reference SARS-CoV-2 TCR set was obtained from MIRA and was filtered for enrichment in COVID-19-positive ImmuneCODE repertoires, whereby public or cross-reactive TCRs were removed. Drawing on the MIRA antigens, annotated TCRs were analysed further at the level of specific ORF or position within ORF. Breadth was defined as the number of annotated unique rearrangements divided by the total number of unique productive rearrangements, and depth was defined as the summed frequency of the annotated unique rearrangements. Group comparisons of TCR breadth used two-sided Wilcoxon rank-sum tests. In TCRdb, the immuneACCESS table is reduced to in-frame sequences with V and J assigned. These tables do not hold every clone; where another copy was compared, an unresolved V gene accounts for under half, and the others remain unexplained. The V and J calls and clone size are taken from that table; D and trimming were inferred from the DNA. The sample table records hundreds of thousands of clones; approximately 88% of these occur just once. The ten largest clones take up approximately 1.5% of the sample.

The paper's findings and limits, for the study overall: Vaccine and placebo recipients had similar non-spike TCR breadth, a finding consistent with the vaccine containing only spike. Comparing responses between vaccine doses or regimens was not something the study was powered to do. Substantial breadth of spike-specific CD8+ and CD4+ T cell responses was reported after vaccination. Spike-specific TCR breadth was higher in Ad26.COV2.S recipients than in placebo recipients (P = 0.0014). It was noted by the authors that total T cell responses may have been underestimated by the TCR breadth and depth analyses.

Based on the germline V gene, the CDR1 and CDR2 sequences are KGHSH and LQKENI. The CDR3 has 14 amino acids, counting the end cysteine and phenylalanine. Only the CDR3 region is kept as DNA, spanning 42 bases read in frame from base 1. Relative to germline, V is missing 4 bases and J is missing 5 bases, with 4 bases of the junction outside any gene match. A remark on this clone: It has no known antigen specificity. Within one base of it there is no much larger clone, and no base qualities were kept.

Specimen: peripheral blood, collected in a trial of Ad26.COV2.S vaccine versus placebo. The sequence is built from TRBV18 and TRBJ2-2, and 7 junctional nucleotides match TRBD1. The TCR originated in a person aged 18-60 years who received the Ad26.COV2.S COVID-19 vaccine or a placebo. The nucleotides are TGTGCCAGCTCACTTGCAGGGGGAACCGGGGAGCTGTTTTTT. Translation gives CASSLAGGTGELFF.